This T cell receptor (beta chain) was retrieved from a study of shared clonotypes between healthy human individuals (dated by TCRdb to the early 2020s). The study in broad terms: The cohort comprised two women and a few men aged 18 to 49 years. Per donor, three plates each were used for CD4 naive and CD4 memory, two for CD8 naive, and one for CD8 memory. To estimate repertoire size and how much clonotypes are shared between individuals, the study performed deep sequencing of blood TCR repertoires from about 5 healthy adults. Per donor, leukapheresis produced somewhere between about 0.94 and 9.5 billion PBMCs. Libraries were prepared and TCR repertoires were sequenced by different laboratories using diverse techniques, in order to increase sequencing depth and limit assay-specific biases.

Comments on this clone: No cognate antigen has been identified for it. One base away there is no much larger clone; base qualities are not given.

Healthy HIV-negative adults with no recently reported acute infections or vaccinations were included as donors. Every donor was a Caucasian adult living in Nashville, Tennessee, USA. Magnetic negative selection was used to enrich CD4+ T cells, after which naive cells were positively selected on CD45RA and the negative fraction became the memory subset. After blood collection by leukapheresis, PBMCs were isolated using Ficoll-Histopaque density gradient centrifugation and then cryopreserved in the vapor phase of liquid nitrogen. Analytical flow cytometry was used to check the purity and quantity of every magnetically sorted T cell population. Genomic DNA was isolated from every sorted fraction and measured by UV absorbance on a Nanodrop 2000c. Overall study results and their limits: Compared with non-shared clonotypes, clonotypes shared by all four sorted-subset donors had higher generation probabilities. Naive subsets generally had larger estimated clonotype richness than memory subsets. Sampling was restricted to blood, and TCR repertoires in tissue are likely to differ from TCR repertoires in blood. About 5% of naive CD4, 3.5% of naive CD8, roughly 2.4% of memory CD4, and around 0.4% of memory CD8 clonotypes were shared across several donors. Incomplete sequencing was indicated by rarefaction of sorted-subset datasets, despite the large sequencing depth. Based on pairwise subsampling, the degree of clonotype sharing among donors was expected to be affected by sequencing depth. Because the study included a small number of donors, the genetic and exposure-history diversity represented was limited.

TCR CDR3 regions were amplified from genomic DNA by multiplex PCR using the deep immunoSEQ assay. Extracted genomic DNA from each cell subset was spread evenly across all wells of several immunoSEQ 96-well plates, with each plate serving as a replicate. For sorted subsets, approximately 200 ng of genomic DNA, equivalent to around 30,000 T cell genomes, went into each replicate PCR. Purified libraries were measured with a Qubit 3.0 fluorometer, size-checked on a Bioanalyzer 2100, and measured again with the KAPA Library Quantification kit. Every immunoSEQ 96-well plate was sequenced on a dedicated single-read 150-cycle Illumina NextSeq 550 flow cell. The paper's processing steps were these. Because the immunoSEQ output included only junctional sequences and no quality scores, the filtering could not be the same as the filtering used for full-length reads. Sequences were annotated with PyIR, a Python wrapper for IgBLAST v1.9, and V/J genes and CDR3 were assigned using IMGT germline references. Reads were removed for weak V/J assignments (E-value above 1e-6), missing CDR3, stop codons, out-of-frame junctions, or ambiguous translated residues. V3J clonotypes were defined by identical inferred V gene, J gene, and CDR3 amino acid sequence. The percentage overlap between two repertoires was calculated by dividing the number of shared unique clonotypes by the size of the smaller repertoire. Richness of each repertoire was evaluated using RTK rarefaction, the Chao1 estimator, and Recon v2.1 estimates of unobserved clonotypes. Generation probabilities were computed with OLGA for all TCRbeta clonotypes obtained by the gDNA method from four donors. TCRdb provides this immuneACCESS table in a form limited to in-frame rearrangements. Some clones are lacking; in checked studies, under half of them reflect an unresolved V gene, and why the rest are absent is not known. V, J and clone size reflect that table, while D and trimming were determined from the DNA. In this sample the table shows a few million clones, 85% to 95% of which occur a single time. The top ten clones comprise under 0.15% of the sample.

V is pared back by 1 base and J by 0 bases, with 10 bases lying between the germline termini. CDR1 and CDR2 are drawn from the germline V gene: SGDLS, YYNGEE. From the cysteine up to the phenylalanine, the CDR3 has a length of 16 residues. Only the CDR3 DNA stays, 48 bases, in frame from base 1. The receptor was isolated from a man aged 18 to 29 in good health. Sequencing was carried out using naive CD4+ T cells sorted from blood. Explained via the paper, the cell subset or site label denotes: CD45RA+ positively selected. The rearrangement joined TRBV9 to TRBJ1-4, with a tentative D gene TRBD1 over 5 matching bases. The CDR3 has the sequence CASSVSDSATNEKLFF. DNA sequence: TGTGCCAGCAGCGTATCAGACAGCGCAACTAATGAAAAACTGTTTTTT.